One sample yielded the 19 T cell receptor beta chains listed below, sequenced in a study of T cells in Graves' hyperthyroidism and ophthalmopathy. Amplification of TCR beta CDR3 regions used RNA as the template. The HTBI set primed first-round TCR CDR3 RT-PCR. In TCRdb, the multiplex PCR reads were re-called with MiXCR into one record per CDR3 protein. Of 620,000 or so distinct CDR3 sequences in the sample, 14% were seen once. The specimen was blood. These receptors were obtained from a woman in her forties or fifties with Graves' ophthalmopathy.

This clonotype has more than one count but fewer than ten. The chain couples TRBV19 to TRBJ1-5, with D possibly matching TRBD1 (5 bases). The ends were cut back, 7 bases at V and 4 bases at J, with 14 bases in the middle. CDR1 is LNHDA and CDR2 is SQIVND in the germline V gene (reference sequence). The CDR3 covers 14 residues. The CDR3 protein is CASTRWGGNQPQHF. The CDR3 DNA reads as TGTGCCAGTACCCGTTGGGGGGGGAATCAGCCCCAGCATTTT.

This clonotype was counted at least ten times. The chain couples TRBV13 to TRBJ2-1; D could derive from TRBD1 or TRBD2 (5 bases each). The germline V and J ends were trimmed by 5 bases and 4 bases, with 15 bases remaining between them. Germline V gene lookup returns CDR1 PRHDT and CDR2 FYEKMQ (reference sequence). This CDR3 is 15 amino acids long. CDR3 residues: CASSPGLGSYNEQFF. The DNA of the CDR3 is TGTGCCAGCAGCCCAGGGTTGGGGAGTTACAATGAGCAGTTCTTC.

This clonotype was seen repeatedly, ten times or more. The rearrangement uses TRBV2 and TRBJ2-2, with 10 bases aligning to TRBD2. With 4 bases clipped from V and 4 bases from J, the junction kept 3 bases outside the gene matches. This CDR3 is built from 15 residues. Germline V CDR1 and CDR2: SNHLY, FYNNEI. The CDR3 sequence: CASSGSGRATGELFF. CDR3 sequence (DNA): TGTGCCAGCAGTGGGAGCGGGAGGGCCACCGGGGAGCTGTTTTTT.

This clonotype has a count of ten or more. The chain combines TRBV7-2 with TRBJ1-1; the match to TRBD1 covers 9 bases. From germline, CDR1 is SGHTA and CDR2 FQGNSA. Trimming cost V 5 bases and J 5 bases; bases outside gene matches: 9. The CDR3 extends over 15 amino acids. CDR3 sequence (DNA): TGTGCCAGCAGCATACTACAGGGGGCTGGAACTGAAGCTTTCTTT. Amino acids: CASSILQGAGTEAFF. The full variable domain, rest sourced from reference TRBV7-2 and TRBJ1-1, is GAGVSQSPSNKVTEKGKDVELRCDPISGHTALYWYRQSLGQGLEFLIYFQGNSAPDKSGLPSDRFSAERTGGSVSTLTIQRTQQEDSAVYLCASSILQGAGTEAFFGQGTRLTVV.

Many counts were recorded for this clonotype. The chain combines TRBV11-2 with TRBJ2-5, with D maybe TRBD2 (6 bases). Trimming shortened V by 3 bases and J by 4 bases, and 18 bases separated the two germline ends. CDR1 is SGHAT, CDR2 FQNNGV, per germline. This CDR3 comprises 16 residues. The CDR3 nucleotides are TGTGCCAGCAGCTTGCGGCGGGGAAGAGGGGCAGAGACCCAGTACTTC. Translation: CASSLRRGRGAETQYF.

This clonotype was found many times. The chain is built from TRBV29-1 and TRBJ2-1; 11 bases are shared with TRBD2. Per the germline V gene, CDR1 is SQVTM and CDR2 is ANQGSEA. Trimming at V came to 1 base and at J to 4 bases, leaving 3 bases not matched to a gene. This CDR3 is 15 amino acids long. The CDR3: CSVEGLAGSYNEQFF. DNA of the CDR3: TGCAGCGTTGAAGGACTAGCGGGATCGTACAATGAGCAGTTCTTC.

The DNA for the CDR3 is TGTGCCAGCAGTTTCTTGCGGGAGGTAAACGCAGATACGCAGTATTTT. Translated, it gives CASSFLREVNADTQYF. The chain employs TRBV28 and TRBJ2-3; 8 bases map to TRBD2. Trimming cost V 3 bases and J 4 bases; bases outside gene matches: 9. The CDR3 sequence is 16 residues long. The germline V gene encodes CDR1 MDHEN and CDR2 SYDVKM. The entire variable domain, with the rest obtained from reference TRBV28 and TRBJ2-3, is as follows: DVKVTQSSRYLVKRTGEKVFLECVQDMDHENMFWYRQDPGLGLRLIYFSYDVKMKEKGDIPEGYSVSREKKERFSLILESASTNQTSMYLCASSFLREVNADTQYFGPGTRLTVL.

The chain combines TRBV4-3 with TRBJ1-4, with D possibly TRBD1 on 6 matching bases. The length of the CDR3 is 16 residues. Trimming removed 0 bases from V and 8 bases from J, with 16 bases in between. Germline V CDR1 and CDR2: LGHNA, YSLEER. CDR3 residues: CASSQDGRDRQEKLFF. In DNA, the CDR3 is TGCGCCAGCAGCCAAGATGGCAGAGACAGGCAAGAAAAACTGTTTTTT.

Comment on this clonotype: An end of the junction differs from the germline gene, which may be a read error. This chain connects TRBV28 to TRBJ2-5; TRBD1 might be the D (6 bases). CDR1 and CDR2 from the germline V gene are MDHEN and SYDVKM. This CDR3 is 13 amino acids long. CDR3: CASSPGQQETQCF. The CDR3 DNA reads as TGTGCCAGCTCACCTGGACAGCAAGAGACCCAGTGCTTC.

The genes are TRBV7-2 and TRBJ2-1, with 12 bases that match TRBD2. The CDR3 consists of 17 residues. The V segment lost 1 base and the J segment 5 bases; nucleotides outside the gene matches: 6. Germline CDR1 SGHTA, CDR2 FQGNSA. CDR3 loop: CASSLDPTSGRNNEQFF. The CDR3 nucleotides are TGTGCCAGCAGCTTAGACCCTACTAGCGGGAGGAACAATGAGCAGTTCTTC.

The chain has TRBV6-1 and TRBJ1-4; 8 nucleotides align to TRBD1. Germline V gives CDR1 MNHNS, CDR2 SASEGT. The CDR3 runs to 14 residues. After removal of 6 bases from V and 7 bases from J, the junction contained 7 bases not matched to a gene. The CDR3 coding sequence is TGTGCCAGCAGCACGACAGGGGTTGGTGAAAAACTGTTTTTT. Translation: CASSTTGVGEKLFF.

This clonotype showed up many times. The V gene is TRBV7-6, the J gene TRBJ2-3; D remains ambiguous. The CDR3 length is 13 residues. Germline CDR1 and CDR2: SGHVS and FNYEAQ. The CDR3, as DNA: TGTGTCATGTGGGGTTGTAGCACAGATACGCAGTATTTT. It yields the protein CVMWGCSTDTQYF.

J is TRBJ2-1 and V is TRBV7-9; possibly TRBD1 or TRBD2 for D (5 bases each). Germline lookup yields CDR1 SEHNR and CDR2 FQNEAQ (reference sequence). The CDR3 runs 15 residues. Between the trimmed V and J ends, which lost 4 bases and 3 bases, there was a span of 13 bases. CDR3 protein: CASSSRDGNYNEQFF. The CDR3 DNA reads TGTGCCAGCAGCTCAAGGGACGGCAACTACAATGAGCAGTTCTTC.

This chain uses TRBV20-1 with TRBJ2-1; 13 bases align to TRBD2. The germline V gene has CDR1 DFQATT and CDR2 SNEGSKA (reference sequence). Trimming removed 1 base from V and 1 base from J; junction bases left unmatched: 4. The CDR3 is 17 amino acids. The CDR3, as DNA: TGCAGTGCTAGAGTGCCACTAGCGGGAGGGTCCTACAATGAGCAGTTCTTC. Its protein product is CSARVPLAGGSYNEQFF.

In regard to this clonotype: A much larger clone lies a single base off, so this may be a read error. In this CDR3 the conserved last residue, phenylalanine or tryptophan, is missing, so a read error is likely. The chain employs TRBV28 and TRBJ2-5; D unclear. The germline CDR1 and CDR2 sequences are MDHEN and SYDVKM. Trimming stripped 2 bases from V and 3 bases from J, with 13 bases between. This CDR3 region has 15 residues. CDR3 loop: CASSLSWSEEETQYL. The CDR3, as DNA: TGTGCCAGCAGTTTAAGCTGGAGTGAGGAAGAGACCCAGTACCTC.

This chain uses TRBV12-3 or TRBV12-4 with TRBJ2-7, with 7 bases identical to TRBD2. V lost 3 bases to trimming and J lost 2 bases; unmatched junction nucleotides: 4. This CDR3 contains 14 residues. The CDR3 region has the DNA TGTGCCAGCAGTTTCCCTGGGGGGGCCTACGAGCAGTACTTC. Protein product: CASSFPGGAYEQYF.

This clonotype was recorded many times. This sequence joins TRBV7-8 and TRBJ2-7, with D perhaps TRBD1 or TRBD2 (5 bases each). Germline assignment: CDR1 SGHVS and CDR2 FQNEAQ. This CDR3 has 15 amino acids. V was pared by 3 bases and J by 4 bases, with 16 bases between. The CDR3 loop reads CASSFAGTLGYEQYF. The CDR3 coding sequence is TGTGCCAGCAGCTTCGCCGGGACCTTGGGATACGAGCAGTACTTC.

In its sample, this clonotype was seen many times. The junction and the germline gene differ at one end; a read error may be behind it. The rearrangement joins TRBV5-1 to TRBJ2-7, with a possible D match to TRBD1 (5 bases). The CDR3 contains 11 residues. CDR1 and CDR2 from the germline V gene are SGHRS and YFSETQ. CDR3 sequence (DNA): TGTGCCAGCAGTTTAGGGGACGAGCAGTACTTC. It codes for CASSLGDEQYF.

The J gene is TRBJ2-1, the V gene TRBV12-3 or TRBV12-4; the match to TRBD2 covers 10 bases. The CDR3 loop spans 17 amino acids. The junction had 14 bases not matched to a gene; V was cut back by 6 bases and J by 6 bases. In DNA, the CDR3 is TGTGCCAGCAGCGTAGAAGCTCGGACTAGCGGTACCAATGAGCAGTTCTTC. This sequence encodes CASSVEARTSGTNEQFF.